What follows is one T cell receptor (beta chain) and its context. What it binds is unknown. The CDR3 contains 15 residues. V gave up 1 base and J gave up 11 bases; unmatched junction bases: 10. CDR1 is SEHNR, CDR2 FQNEAQ, per germline (reference sequence). These data originate in a study of cytomegalovirus exposure and HLA in healthy donors. General study findings and limits: Reported findings show TCR beta sequences accurately forecast HLA-A and HLA-B alleles in most subjects.

The primer mix had 60 Vbeta and 13 Jbeta primers. TCRdb's table, derived via immunoSEQ multiplex PCR, lists solely in-frame clones and lacks some. The sample shows 190,000 or so clones, 83% of them seen only once. Sequenced: PBMCs. The receptor was isolated from a man in his fifties or sixties in good health and CMV-seronegative. The V gene is TRBV7-9, the J gene TRBJ2-1; 8 nucleotides agree with TRBD1. The CDR3 reads CASSLVSTGGVKQFF. In DNA, the CDR3 is TGTGCCAGCAGCTTAGTGTCTACAGGGGGAGTAAAGCAGTTCTTC.